The entry below gives a single T cell receptor beta chain sequence along with its context. The PCR was carried out with 60 Vbeta primers and 13 Jbeta primers. Here immunoSEQ multiplex PCR was the method, and the copy in TCRdb shows in-frame clones only, minus some. This sample yields around 75,000 clones, of which 70% to 80% are seen a single time; about 3.5% belongs to the top ten. Germline lookup yields CDR1 SGHRS and CDR2 YFSETQ. CDR3 size: 13 residues. The V gene lost 8 bases and the J gene lost 0 bases, with 11 bases spanning the gap. The sample belongs to a study of cytomegalovirus exposure and HLA in healthy donors.

The chain couples TRBV5-1 to TRBJ1-2, with D maybe TRBD1 (5 bases). Sequencing was performed on PBMCs. This clonotype originated in a man in his forties in good health and CMV-seronegative. CDR3 loop: CASSDTANYGYTF. The CDR3 region has the DNA TGCGCCAGTTCGGACACTGCTAACTATGGCTACACCTTC.